These 20 T cell receptor beta chains came from one sample sequenced in a study of T-cell reconstitution after alpha-beta-depleted transplantation in children (dated by TCRdb to about 2016). The method behind the library was PCR. Sequencing instrument: Illumina HiSeq 2500. To normalize quantification of the TCRbeta repertoire, the TCR libraries were built with molecular barcoding that relied on unique molecular identifiers. TCRdb took the public reads, trimmed them with fastp at Q25, ran MiXCR for clone calling and kept in-frame beta chains. Every distinct CDR3 protein forms one entry, paired with its most common genes and DNA. The sample records about 160,000 distinct CDR3 sequences, over 8.5% of which are singletons. The ten largest make up approximately 13% of the sample. The treatment or condition label here, explained by the study, means: allogeneic hematopoietic cell transplantation with graft depleted of TCRalphabeta T cells and CD19 B cells.

Sequenced here: PBMCs, sampled before TCRalphabeta/CD19-depleted stem cell transplant. These TCRs come from a boy between 2 and 15 years old with acute myeloid leukemia, due to receive a stem cell transplant.

Notes on this clonotype: One end of the junction is discordant with germline, which a read error may explain. This rearrangement joins TRBV12-3 or TRBV12-4 to TRBJ1-5; D might be TRBD1 (5 bases). This CDR3 comprises 18 residues. CDR3 sequence reads: CTSCLAQGLWMSNQPQHF. The CDR3 region has the DNA TGTACCAGCTGTTTAGCGCAGGGTCTATGGATGAGCAATCAGCCCCAGCATTTT.

In its sample, this clonotype was seen many times. The chain joins TRBV3-1 to TRBJ2-4; D possibly corresponds to TRBD1 (5 bases). This CDR3 has 13 amino acids. Germline V gene lookup returns CDR1 LGHDT and CDR2 YNNKEL (reference sequence). Trimming cost V 4 bases and J 6 bases, with 10 bases left between them. CDR3 DNA: TGTGCCAGCAGCCTAGGCGACAGAAACATTCAGTACTTC. Translating gives CASSLGDRNIQYF.

There are many counts of this clonotype. The V gene is TRBV27, the J gene TRBJ1-6; D call uncertain. V lost 5 bases and J 13 bases, leaving 18 bases between the germline ends. The CDR3 extends over 14 amino acids. Germline-derived CDR1 and CDR2 are MNHEY and SMNVEV (reference sequence). The CDR3 loop is CASSPPGLPYPLHF. CDR3 bases: TGTGCCAGCAGTCCTCCCGGGCTCCCTTATCCCCTCCACTTT.

This clonotype occurred many times. This rearrangement joins TRBV6-1 to TRBJ2-7; D is uncertain. The V gene's germline CDR1 is MNHNS and CDR2 SASEGT. With 6 bases removed from V and 4 bases from J, the gap between germline ends came to 4 bases. The CDR3 spans 10 residues. This CDR3 is CASSTYEQYF. DNA for the CDR3: TGTGCCAGCAGCACGTACGAGCAGTACTTC.

This clonotype showed up many times. The chain links TRBV20-1 to TRBJ2-1; 11 bases align to TRBD2. Germline CDR1 reads DFQATT; CDR2 reads SNEGSKA (reference sequence). The CDR3 is made up of 19 amino acids. J was trimmed by 0 bases and V by 0 bases; bases with no gene match: 10. CDR3 DNA: TGCAGTGCTAGAGACCCAACTTTAGCGGGAGGGAGCTCCTACAATGAGCAGTTCTTC. Protein product: CSARDPTLAGGSSYNEQFF.

This clonotype was observed a single time. The CDR3 DNA reads as TGCGCCAGCTTCCCCGGGAACCAAGAGACCCAGTACTTC. Translation: CASFPGNQETQYF. The chain is built from TRBV10-2 and TRBJ2-5, with D possibly matching TRBD2 (5 bases). CDR3 size: 13 residues. Trimming removed 8 bases from V and 0 bases from J, with 10 bases in between. CDR1 WSHSY and CDR2 SAAADI come from the germline V gene.

This clonotype was observed at least ten times. The gene calls are TRBV7-9 and TRBJ1-3; 8 bases are shared with TRBD1. V shed 5 bases and J 7 bases; nucleotides not matched to a gene: 13. This CDR3 comprises 16 residues. Looked up from germline, CDR1 is SEHNR and CDR2 is FQNEAQ (reference sequence). CDR3 loop: CASSPRAGGAPNTIYF. CDR3 DNA sequence: TGTGCCAGCAGCCCCCGTGCAGGGGGCGCTCCTAACACCATATATTTT.

Regarding this clonotype: A read error may be the cause here, since a much bigger clone is one base away. This chain connects TRBV20-1 to TRBJ2-1; maybe TRBD1 (5 bases). The CDR3 is 20 amino acids. From germline, CDR1 is DFQATT and CDR2 SNEGSKA (reference sequence). The CDR3 spells CCARDHDRRYGRRSYNEQFF. The DNA of the CDR3 is TGCTGTGCTAGAGATCACGACAGACGCTACGGCCGACGCTCCTACAATGAGCAGTTCTTC.

In its sample, this clonotype was seen many times. The chain is built from TRBV4-2 and TRBJ1-5; D gene uncertain. The CDR3 length is 16 residues. The ends were cut back, 0 bases at V and 0 bases at J, with 9 bases in the middle. Germline lookup yields CDR1 LGHNA and CDR2 YNFKEQ. In DNA, the CDR3 is TGTGCCAGCAGCCAAGATCAAAGAATTAGCAATCAGCCCCAGCATTTT. Translating it yields CASSQDQRISNQPQHF.

This clonotype was detected many times. V is TRBV7-9 and J is TRBJ1-6; D perhaps matches TRBD1 (6 bases). Germline V lookup: CDR1 SEHNR, CDR2 FQNEAQ (reference sequence). The CDR3 extends over 12 amino acids. V lost 8 bases and J lost 10, with 12 bases in between. The CDR3 here is CASAGEGSPLHF. DNA for the CDR3: TGTGCCAGCGCAGGGGAGGGATCACCCCTCCACTTT.

This clonotype was picked up many times. The gene calls are TRBV20-1 and TRBJ2-3; a weak D match, TRBD1 (8 bases). Germline lookup yields CDR1 DFQATT and CDR2 SNEGSKA (reference sequence). The CDR3 runs 15 residues. Trimming removed 8 bases from V and 4 bases from J, with 22 bases in between. The CDR3 DNA reads as TGCAGTACCCAGCGGGGCGCAGGGGGCGCAGATACGCAGTATTTT. Protein: CSTQRGAGGADTQYF.

With respect to this clonotype: It may be a read error: a sequence one base away is much more abundant. The chain uses TRBV4-1 and TRBJ2-1; D gene uncertain. Per the germline V gene, CDR1 is MGHRA and CDR2 is YSYEKL. CDR3 length: 13 amino acids. This chain's CDR3 is CASSQVLYNEHFF. The CDR3 DNA follows: TGCGCCAGCAGCCAAGTCCTTTACAATGAGCATTTCTTC.

This clonotype was seen ten or more times. The chain uses TRBV28 and TRBJ1-2; unclear D gene. Germline V gene data show CDR1 as MDHEN and CDR2 as SYDVKM. The length of the CDR3 is 12 residues. Trimming left V 2 bases short and J 4 bases short, with 5 bases between. The CDR3 sequence is CASSLRGYGYTF. In nucleotides, the CDR3 is TGTGCCAGCAGTTTACGAGGCTATGGCTACACCTTC.

This clonotype was seen repeatedly, ten times or more. V is TRBV29-1 and J is TRBJ2-1; D is ambiguous. The CDR3 length is 15 residues. The V end lost 8 bases, the J end lost 2 bases, and 19 bases lay between the germline ends. Germline CDR1 reads SQVTM; CDR2 reads ANQGSEA. CDR3 in amino acids: CSLQPSWAPYNEQFF. The CDR3 coding sequence is TGCAGCCTGCAGCCGTCCTGGGCACCCTACAATGAGCAGTTCTTC.

This clonotype has ten or more counts. The chain recombines TRBV29-1 with TRBJ2-2, with D possibly TRBD2 on 6 matching bases. The CDR3 is 14 amino acids. Trimming shortened V by 4 bases and J by 3 bases, and 12 bases separated the two germline ends. Germline V gene data show CDR1 as SQVTM and CDR2 as ANQGSEA. The CDR3 coding sequence is TGCAGCGTTGTGCGGGACGGATACACCGGGGAGCTGTTTTTT. Protein: CSVVRDGYTGELFF.

This clonotype was observed at least ten times. V and J are TRBV3-1 and TRBJ1-6; D not resolved. This CDR3 has 17 amino acids. The V and J ends lost 4 bases and 7 bases respectively, with 20 bases between them. Looked up from germline, CDR1 is LGHDT and CDR2 is YNNKEL (reference sequence). The CDR3 DNA is TGTGCCAGCAGCCCCCCGGGAGGGTGGCTTGACAATTCACCCCTCCACTTT. It yields the protein CASSPPGGWLDNSPLHF. The variable domain in full, completed from reference TRBV3-1 and TRBJ1-6, reads DTAVSQTPKYLVTQMGNDKSIKCEQNLGHDTMYWYKQDSKKFLKIMFSYNNKELIINETVPNRFSPKSPDKAHLNLHINSLELGDSAVYFCASSPPGGWLDNSPLHFGNGTRLTVT.

This clonotype was detected many times. The chain joins TRBV28 to TRBJ1-2; TRBD1 is a possible D gene (5 bases). The V gene lost 5 bases and the J gene lost 3 bases, with 10 bases spanning the gap. CDR3 length: 13 amino acids. Per the germline V gene, CDR1 is MDHEN and CDR2 is SYDVKM. CDR3 region: CASSTGLDYGYTF. Here the CDR3 DNA reads TGTGCCAGCAGTACGGGGCTTGACTATGGCTACACCTTC.

This clonotype appeared many times. This chain links TRBV5-1 with TRBJ2-7; the match to TRBD2 covers 7 bases. The CDR3 has 15 amino acids. After removal of 4 bases from V and 3 bases from J, the junction contained 10 bases not matched to a gene. Germline V gives CDR1 SGHRS, CDR2 YFSETQ. The CDR3 nucleotides are TGCGCCAGCAGCCCCCCGGGGCGGGAGCACTACGAGCAGTACTTC. Amino acid sequence: CASSPPGREHYEQYF. The entire variable domain, with the rest obtained from reference TRBV5-1 and TRBJ2-7, is as follows: KAGVTQTPRYLIKTRGQQVTLSCSPISGHRSVSWYQQTPGQGLQFLFEYFSETQRNKGNFPGRFSGRQFSNSRSEMNVSTLELGDSALYLCASSPPGREHYEQYFGPGTRLTVT.

This clonotype came up many times. The chain joins TRBV6-1 to TRBJ2-5, with D uncertain. CDR1 is MNHNS and CDR2 is SASEGT in the germline V gene. V was pared by 0 bases and J by 7 bases, with 3 bases between. The CDR3 sequence is 11 residues long. In DNA form, the CDR3 reads TGTGCCAGCAGTGAAGCGACGACCCAGTACTTC. Its protein product is CASSEATTQYF.

This clonotype was counted ten times or more. The chain links TRBV20-1 to TRBJ1-1; D not resolved. The germline V and J ends were trimmed by 3 bases and 7 bases, with 9 bases remaining between them. The CDR3 runs to 11 residues. Germline V CDR1 and CDR2: DFQATT, SNEGSKA (reference sequence). CDR3 region: CSASGFIEAFF. The CDR3 DNA follows: TGCAGTGCTAGCGGGTTTATTGAAGCTTTCTTT.